These 18 T cell receptor beta chains were sequenced from one sample in a study of identical twins. TCRdb re-derived calls from the 5' RACE reads in MiXCR, one entry per CDR3 protein. The sample consists of around 220,000 distinct CDR3 sequences, around 15% of them appearing once. The sequenced sample was memory (CD45RO+) T cells sorted from blood. Receptor source: a woman aged 18-29 years in good health.

The chain combines TRBV3-1 with TRBJ2-1, with TRBD2 matching over 11 bases. J gave up 5 bases and V 10 bases, and 10 bases lay outside the gene matches. The germline V gene has CDR1 LGHDT and CDR2 YNNKEL (reference sequence). This CDR3 is built from 15 residues. The CDR3 sequence is CATSPLLAGDNEQFF. The CDR3 DNA is TGTGCCACCTCTCCGTTACTAGCGGGGGACAATGAGCAGTTCTTC.

Many counts were recorded for this clonotype. The rearrangement links TRBV4-3 to TRBJ1-1; D is ambiguous. V shed 1 base and J shed 2 bases, with 17 bases lying between them. CDR3 length: 17 residues. CDR1 is LGHNA and CDR2 is YSLEER in the germline V gene. CDR3: CASSQAGFWQSNTEAFF. The CDR3 region has the DNA TGCGCCAGCAGCCAAGCGGGGTTTTGGCAGTCAAACACTGAAGCTTTCTTT.

At least ten counts were recorded for this clonotype. The chain carries TRBV18 and TRBJ2-3; D remains ambiguous. The germline V gene has CDR1 KGHSH and CDR2 LQKENI. CDR3 length: 14 amino acids. V was pared by 5 bases and J by 2 bases, with 11 bases between. CDR3 sequence reads: CASSSYRNTDTQYF. The CDR3 DNA is TGTGCCAGCTCATCCTACCGCAACACAGATACGCAGTATTTT.

Only a few counts were recorded for this clonotype. The chain employs TRBV20-1 and TRBJ2-5; no definite D call. The germline V gene has CDR1 DFQATT and CDR2 SNEGSKA (reference sequence). V lost 4 bases, J lost 0 bases, and 15 bases lay in between. The CDR3 is 15 residues long. The CDR3 DNA sequence: TGCAGTGCTAATCCAGGTCCCCCTGACCAAGAGACCCAGTACTTC. This sequence encodes CSANPGPPDQETQYF.

This chain joins TRBV12-5 and TRBJ1-5; no definite D call. The germline gives CDR1 LGHNT, CDR2 FRNRAP. The CDR3 covers 17 residues. Trimming took off 3 bases at V and 3 bases at J, with 18 bases between the two ends. CDR3 nucleotide sequence: TGTGCTAGTGGTTTTAACCCCGGCGCAGTTTCCAATCAGCCCCAGCATTTT. The encoded protein is CASGFNPGAVSNQPQHF.

This clonotype was detected ten times or more. V and J are TRBV20-1 and TRBJ1-2; 8 bases match TRBD1. Per germline, CDR1 DFQATT and CDR2 SNEGSKA (reference sequence). CDR3 length: 14 residues. J gave up 8 bases and V 4 bases, and 12 bases lay outside the gene matches. The CDR3 region is CSATPGTGLRGYTF. As DNA, the CDR3 is TGCAGTGCTACACCCGGGACAGGTCTGAGGGGCTACACCTTC.

This clonotype came up many times. V and J are TRBV5-1 and TRBJ2-4; TRBD2 aligns across 10 bases. Unmatched junction bases numbered 4, after V lost 4 bases and J lost 3 bases. In germline, CDR1 is SGHRS, CDR2 YFSETQ. The CDR3 consists of 15 residues. The CDR3 region is CASSPIAGGKNIQYF. CDR3 sequence (DNA): TGCGCCAGCAGCCCGATAGCGGGGGGCAAAAACATTCAGTACTTC.

In its sample, this clonotype was seen a few times. The chain links TRBV5-1 to TRBJ2-2; D is tentatively TRBD1 or TRBD2 (5 bases each). The CDR3 has 16 amino acids. Trimming shortened V by 7 bases and J by 0 bases, and 16 bases separated the two germline ends. Germline V CDR1 and CDR2: SGHRS, YFSETQ. CDR3 sequence: CASGPGRSSNTGELFF. The CDR3 nucleotides read TGCGCCAGCGGACCGGGACGATCATCGAACACCGGGGAGCTGTTTTTT.

This chain joins TRBV10-3 and TRBJ2-5; D unclear. Germline CDR1 and CDR2: ENHRY and SYGVKD. CDR3 length: 11 amino acids. The ends were cut back, 3 bases at V and 5 bases at J, with 4 bases in the middle. The CDR3 reads CAISDVETQYF. CDR3 DNA sequence: TGTGCCATCAGTGACGTGGAGACCCAGTACTTC.

The genes are TRBV6-1 and TRBJ2-2; 11 bases map to TRBD1. CDR3 length: 15 amino acids. In germline, CDR1 is MNHNS, CDR2 SASEGT. J lost 6 bases, V lost 5 bases, and 5 bases had no gene match. CDR3 loop: CASSTGQGASGELFF. CDR3 nucleotides: TGTGCCAGCAGTACCGGACAGGGGGCCTCCGGGGAGCTGTTTTTT.

This clonotype was detected only a few times. The genes are TRBV27 and TRBJ1-2; D remains ambiguous. The germline CDR1 and CDR2 sequences are MNHEY and SMNVEV (reference sequence). The CDR3 is made up of 15 amino acids. V lost 4 bases, J lost 3 bases, and 15 bases lay in between. CDR3 DNA sequence: TGTGCCAGCAGTTCCTTCGGGAGCGCCGACTATGGCTACACCTTC. It translates to CASSSFGSADYGYTF.

This clonotype was recorded many times. The V gene is TRBV12-3 or TRBV12-4, the J gene TRBJ2-2; D call uncertain. Trimming shortened V by 0 bases and J by 4 bases, and 15 bases separated the two germline ends. The CDR3 loop spans 17 amino acids. DNA for the CDR3: TGTGCCAGCAGTTTAGCCCCGGGCCTAGGTAGCACCGGGGAGCTGTTTTTT. It specifies CASSLAPGLGSTGELFF.

The genes are TRBV6-5 and TRBJ2-1; 9 nucleotides line up with TRBD2. CDR3 length equals 16 residues. J was trimmed by 6 bases and V by 0 bases; bases with no gene match: 6. Per germline, CDR1 MNHEY and CDR2 SVGAGI. The CDR3 protein is CASSYSSASGTNEQFF. CDR3 bases: TGTGCCAGCAGTTACTCTTCGGCTAGCGGGACCAATGAGCAGTTCTTC.

This chain uses TRBV12-3 or TRBV12-4 with TRBJ1-6; the D is unclear. There are 14 residues in the CDR3. V was pared by 3 bases and J by 5 bases, with 8 bases between. CDR3 loop: CASSFSVNNSPLHF. The DNA of the CDR3 is TGTGCCAGCAGTTTTTCCGTGAATAATTCACCCCTCCACTTT.

This clonotype was picked up a small number of times. The chain recombines TRBV7-8 with TRBJ2-5; D is ambiguous. V gave up 5 bases and J gave up 5 bases, with 9 bases separating them. This CDR3 is built from 12 residues. Germline V gene lookup returns CDR1 SGHVS and CDR2 FQNEAQ. The CDR3 loop is CASSRYGETQYF. CDR3 bases: TGTGCCAGCAGCCGGTATGGGGAGACCCAGTACTTC.

This clonotype was seen a few times. The V call is TRBV12-3 or TRBV12-4, the J call TRBJ1-1; 8 bases fit TRBD1. Trimming at V came to 4 bases and at J to 11 bases, leaving 9 bases not matched to a gene. The CDR3 length is 13 residues. In DNA, the CDR3 is TGTGCCAGCAGTTACATTACAGGGGGAGAGGCTTTCTTT. This translates into CASSYITGGEAFF.

This clonotype has more than one count but fewer than ten. This rearrangement joins TRBV7-2 to TRBJ2-1; the match to TRBD2 covers 7 bases. V was pared by 0 bases and J by 0 bases, with 8 bases of the junction left unmatched. The CDR3 loop spans 18 amino acids. Germline V CDR1 and CDR2: SGHTA, FQGNSA. The CDR3 here is CASSLALTSSSSYNEQFF. In DNA, the CDR3 is TGTGCCAGCAGCTTAGCCCTGACTAGCTCGAGCTCCTACAATGAGCAGTTCTTC.

As DNA, the CDR3 is TGCAGTGCTAGGGCTTTTAAAGCCGGGACTAGAGTTGAGCAGTTCTTC. Translation gives CSARAFKAGTRVEQFF. The V call is TRBV20-1, the J call TRBJ2-1, with 8 bases that match TRBD2. J lost 9 bases, V lost 3 bases, and 16 bases had no gene match. This CDR3 spans 16 amino acids. In germline, CDR1 is DFQATT, CDR2 SNEGSKA (reference sequence).